This TCR beta chain comes out of a study of blood T cell repertoires in COVID-19. Study summary: COVID-19 samples from acute and convalescent phases originated in the United States, Italy and Spain. Sources were T cells, B-cell-depleted T cells, or PBMCs; the material itself was cDNA or gDNA.

In the study's own analysis: Amplification from reference gene primers served as the basis for estimated nucleated cell counts. The data were produced by immunoSEQ multiplex PCR, yet TCRdb's version contains in-frame clones alone and is incomplete. Clone size and the V and J calls come from that table; the DNA yielded D and trimming. The table shows roughly 100,000 clones, with less than 85% occurring only once. V shed 6 bases and J 5 bases; nucleotides not matched to a gene: 8. CDR1 and CDR2 from the germline V gene are MNHEY and SVGAGI. This CDR3 is 14 amino acids long. This chain uses TRBV6-5 with TRBJ1-2; 8 nucleotides line up with TRBD1. The receptor was derived from a man between 65 and 85 years old with acute or convalescent COVID-19. The specimen was peripheral blood. CDR3 protein: CASRNSDRAYGYTF. The CDR3 coding sequence is TGTGCCAGCAGAAATTCGGACAGGGCGTATGGCTACACCTTC.